The 8 T cell receptor beta chains in this list originate from one sample, sequenced in a study of T cell responses to AZD1222 COVID-19 vaccine. Profiled with immunoSEQ multiplex PCR; TCRdb holds only in-frame clones, not every one. Altogether about 56,000 clones are present, 80% to 90% being singletons, with the ten largest covering roughly 15%. Sequencing was performed on peripheral blood, taken on day 0 of AZD1222 vaccination. Receptors were obtained from an adult in good health.

The V gene is TRBV19, the J gene TRBJ1-2; D unresolved. V shed 11 bases and J shed 4 bases, with 17 bases lying between them. The CDR3 is made up of 13 amino acids. The V gene's germline CDR1 is LNHDA and CDR2 SQIVND (reference sequence). DNA of the CDR3: TGTGCCTCTAACCTACAGTGGACCTATGGCTACACCTTC. Translation gives CASNLQWTYGYTF.

This clone occurred a few times. The V gene is TRBV6-5, the J gene TRBJ1-4; weak D call: TRBD1 (5 bases). This CDR3 spans 12 amino acids. Between the trimmed V and J ends, which lost 10 bases and 13 bases, there was a span of 19 bases. Looked up from germline, CDR1 is MNHEY and CDR2 is SVGAGI. CDR3 protein: CATKGSLNILFF. CDR3 bases: TGTGCCACCAAGGGGTCCCTTAATATACTGTTTTTT.

The gene calls are TRBV19 and TRBJ1-2; D is undetermined. Trimming took off 3 bases at V and 3 bases at J, with 8 bases between the two ends. CDR1 and CDR2 (germline): LNHDA, SQIVND (reference sequence). The CDR3 sequence is 13 residues long. As DNA, the CDR3 is TGTGCCAGTAGTATCCGGGGTTACTATGGCTACACCTTC. Translation: CASSIRGYYGYTF.

V is TRBV29-1 and J is TRBJ1-3; TRBD1 might be the D (6 bases). V was trimmed by 5 bases and J by 3 bases, leaving 8 bases between them. The CDR3 contains 12 residues. Germline lookup yields CDR1 SQVTM and CDR2 ANQGSEA. The CDR3 region is CSVTGYGNTIYF. The CDR3 bases are TGCAGCGTTACAGGGTATGGAAACACCATATATTTT. The full variable domain, with the rest looked up from reference TRBV29-1 and TRBJ1-3, is SAVISQKPSRDICQRGTSLTIQCQVDSQVTMMFWYRQQPGQSLTLIATANQGSEATYESGFVIDKFPISRPNLTFSTLTVSNMSPEDSSIYLCSVTGYGNTIYFGEGSWLTVV.

V and J are TRBV5-6 and TRBJ2-4; tentatively, D is TRBD2 (6 bases). CDR3 length: 13 residues. V was shortened by 4 bases and J by 10 bases, with 15 bases between the two germline ends. Germline assignment: CDR1 SGHDT and CDR2 YYEEEE. The CDR3 protein is CASSPGGQRIQYF. CDR3 nucleotides: TGTGCCAGCAGCCCCGGAGGGCAGCGTATTCAGTACTTC.

The genes are TRBV28 and TRBJ1-5; D might be TRBD1 (5 bases). V was clipped by 11 bases and J by 1 base, with 12 bases between them. Germline V gives CDR1 MDHEN, CDR2 SYDVKM. This CDR3 spans 13 amino acids. CDR3 sequence reads: CAGGHDSNQPQHF. The DNA of the CDR3 is TGTGCCGGTGGACACGACAGCAATCAGCCCCAGCATTTT.

The chain employs TRBV4-1 and TRBJ1-2; no definite D call. This CDR3 spans 13 amino acids. Germline V gives CDR1 MGHRA, CDR2 YSYEKL. The ends were cut back, 2 bases at V and 2 bases at J, with 6 bases in the middle. The CDR3 protein is CASSQRENYGYTF. CDR3 DNA sequence: TGCGCCAGCAGCCAAAGGGAGAACTATGGCTACACCTTC.

The rearrangement joins TRBV6-1 to TRBJ1-6, with 9 bases that match TRBD1. V dropped 3 bases and J dropped 9; count of bases not matched to a gene: 9. CDR1 and CDR2 (germline): MNHNS, SASEGT. This CDR3 is built from 16 residues. CDR3 sequence: CASSDVQGAIGSPLHF. In nucleotides, the CDR3 is TGTGCCAGCAGTGACGTACAGGGGGCTATTGGTTCACCCCTCCACTTT.